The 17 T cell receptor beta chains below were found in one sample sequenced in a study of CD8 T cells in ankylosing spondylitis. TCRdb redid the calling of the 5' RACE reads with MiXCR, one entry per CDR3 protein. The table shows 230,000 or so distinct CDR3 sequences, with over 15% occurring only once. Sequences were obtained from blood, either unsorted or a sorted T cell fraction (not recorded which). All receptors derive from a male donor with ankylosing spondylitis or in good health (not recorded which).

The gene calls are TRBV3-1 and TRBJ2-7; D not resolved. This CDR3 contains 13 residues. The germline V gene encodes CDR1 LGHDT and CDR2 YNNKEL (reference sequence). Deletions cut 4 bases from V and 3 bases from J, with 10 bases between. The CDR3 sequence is CASSPGLFYEQYF. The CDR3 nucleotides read TGTGCCAGCAGCCCTGGGCTCTTCTACGAGCAGTACTTC.

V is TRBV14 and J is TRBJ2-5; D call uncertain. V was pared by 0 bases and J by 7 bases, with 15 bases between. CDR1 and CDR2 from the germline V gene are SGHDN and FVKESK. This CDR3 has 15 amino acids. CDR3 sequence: CASSQDRTRSGTQYF. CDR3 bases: TGTGCCAGCAGCCAAGATAGAACCCGGAGTGGGACCCAGTACTTC.

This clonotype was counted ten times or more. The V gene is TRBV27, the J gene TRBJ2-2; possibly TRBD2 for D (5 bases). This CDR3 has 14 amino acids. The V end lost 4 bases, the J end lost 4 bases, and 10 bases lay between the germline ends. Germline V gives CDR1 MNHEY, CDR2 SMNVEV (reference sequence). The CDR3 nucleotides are TGTGCCAGCAGTTATAGGGCGGGCACCGGGGAGCTGTTTTTT. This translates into CASSYRAGTGELFF.

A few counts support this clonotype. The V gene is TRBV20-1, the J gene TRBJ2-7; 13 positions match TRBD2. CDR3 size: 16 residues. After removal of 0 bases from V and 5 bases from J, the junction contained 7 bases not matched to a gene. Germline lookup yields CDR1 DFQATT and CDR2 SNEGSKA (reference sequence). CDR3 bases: TGCAGTGCTAGAGACCGGGGACTAGCGGGAATGGACGAGCAGTACTTC. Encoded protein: CSARDRGLAGMDEQYF.

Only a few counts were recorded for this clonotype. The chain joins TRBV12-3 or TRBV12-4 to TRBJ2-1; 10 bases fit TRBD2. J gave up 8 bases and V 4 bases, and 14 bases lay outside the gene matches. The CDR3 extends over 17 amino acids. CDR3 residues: CASSSYDSSGSPYEQFF. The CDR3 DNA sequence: TGTGCCAGCAGTTCCTACGACTCTAGCGGGAGCCCCTATGAGCAGTTCTTC.

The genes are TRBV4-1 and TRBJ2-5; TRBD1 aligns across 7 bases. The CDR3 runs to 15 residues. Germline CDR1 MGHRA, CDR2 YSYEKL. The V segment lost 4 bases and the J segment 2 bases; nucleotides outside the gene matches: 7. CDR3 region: CASSPSPGQQETQYF. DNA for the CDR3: TGCGCCAGCAGCCCATCGCCGGGACAGCAAGAGACCCAGTACTTC.

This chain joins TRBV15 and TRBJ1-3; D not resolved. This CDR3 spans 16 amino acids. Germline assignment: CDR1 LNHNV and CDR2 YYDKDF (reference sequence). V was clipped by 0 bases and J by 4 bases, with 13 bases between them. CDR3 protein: CATSRDKTPSGNTIYF. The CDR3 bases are TGTGCCACCAGCAGAGATAAAACTCCATCCGGAAACACCATATATTTT.

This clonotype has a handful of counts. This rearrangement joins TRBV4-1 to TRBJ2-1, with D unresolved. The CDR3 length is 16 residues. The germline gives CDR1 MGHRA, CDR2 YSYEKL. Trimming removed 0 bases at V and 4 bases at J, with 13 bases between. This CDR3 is CASSQEPRSPYNEQFF. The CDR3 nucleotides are TGCGCCAGCAGCCAAGAACCCCGGTCCCCTTACAATGAGCAGTTCTTC.

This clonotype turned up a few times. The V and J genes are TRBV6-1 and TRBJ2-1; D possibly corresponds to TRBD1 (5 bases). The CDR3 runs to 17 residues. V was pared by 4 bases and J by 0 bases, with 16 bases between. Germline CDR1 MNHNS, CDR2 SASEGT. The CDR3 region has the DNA TGTGCCAGCAGTGTCACTTCAGGGTATGACTCCTACAATGAGCAGTTCTTC. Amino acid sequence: CASSVTSGYDSYNEQFF.

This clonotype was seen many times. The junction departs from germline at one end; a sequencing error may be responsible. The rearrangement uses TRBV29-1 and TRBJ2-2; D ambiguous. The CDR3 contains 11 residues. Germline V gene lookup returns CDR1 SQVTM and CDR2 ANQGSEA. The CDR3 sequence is CSVEVAGELFF. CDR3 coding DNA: TGCAGCGTAGAAGTAGCCGGGGAGCTGTTTTTT.

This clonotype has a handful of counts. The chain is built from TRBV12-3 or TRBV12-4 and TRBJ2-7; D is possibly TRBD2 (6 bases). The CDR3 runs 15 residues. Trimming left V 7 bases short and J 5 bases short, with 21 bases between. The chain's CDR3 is CASTQDGGSFDEQYF. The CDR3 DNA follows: TGTGCCAGCACCCAAGACGGGGGAAGTTTCGACGAGCAGTACTTC.

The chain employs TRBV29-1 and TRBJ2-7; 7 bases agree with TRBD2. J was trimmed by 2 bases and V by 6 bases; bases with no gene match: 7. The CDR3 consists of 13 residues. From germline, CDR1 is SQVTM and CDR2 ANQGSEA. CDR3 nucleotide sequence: TGCAGCGTCAGCGGGAATTCTACCTACGAGCAGTACTTC. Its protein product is CSVSGNSTYEQYF.

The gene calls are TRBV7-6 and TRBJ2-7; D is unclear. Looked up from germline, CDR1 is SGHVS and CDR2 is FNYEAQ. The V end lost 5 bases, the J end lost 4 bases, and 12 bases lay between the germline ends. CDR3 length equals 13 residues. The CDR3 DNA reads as TGTGCCAGCAGCCCTCAAAATGGTTACGAGCAGTACTTC. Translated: CASSPQNGYEQYF.

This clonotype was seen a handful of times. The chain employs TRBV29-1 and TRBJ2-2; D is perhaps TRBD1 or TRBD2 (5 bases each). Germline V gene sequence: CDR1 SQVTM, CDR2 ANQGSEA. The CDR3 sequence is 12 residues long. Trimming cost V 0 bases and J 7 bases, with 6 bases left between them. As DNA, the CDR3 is TGCAGCGTTGAAGAGGGGGACGGGGAGCTGTTTTTT. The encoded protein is CSVEEGDGELFF.

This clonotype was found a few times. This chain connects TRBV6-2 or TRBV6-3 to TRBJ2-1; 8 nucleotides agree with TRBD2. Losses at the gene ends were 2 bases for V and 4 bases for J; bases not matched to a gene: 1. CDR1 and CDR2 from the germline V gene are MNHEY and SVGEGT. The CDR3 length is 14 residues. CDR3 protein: CASSYVAGYNEQFF. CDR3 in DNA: TGTGCCAGCAGTTACGTAGCGGGGTACAATGAGCAGTTCTTC.

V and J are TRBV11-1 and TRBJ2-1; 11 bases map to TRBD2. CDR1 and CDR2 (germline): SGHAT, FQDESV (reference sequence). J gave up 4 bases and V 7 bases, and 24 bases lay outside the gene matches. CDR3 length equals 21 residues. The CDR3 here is CASNQKDRQGVTSGVYNEQFF. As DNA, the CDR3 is TGTGCCAGCAACCAAAAAGATAGACAGGGGGTGACTAGCGGGGTATACAATGAGCAGTTCTTC.

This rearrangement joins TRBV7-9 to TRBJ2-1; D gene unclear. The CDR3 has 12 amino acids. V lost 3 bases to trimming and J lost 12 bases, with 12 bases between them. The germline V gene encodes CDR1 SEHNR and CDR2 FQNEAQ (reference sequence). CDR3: CASSFSVLGQFF. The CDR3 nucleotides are TGTGCCAGCAGCTTCAGCGTCCTGGGGCAGTTCTTC.